What follows is one TCR beta chain and its context. This entry is derived from a study of shared clonotypes between healthy human individuals. The donors, all of them Caucasian adults, lived in Nashville, Tennessee. The genomic DNA of each subset was split evenly across several immunoSEQ plates. Approximately 30,000 T cell genomes, or around 0.3 ug DNA, went into unsorted PBMC replicate PCRs. Sequencing used immunoSEQ multiplex PCR; TCRdb keeps in-frame clones, though not all of them. The sample lists 450,000 or so clones, approximately 71% occurring once. The source is a woman aged 40-49 years in good health. Some clones in this sample may be carry-over from other donors' samples. The specimen was PBMCs.

The CDR3 sequence: CASSFSGSAGANVLTF. In DNA, the CDR3 is TGTGCCAGCAGCTTTAGCGGGAGCGCTGGGGCCAACGTCCTGACTTTC. The chain couples TRBV5-8 to TRBJ2-6; TRBD2 agrees at 9 bases. Germline CDR1 is SGHTS and CDR2 is YDEGEE. The length of the CDR3 is 16 residues. Germline trimming cut 2 bases from V and 2 bases from J; bases unmatched to any gene: 2.